This is a list of T cell receptor beta chains from one sample in a study of blood T cells in healthy people across ages. Using its own MiXCR run on the 5' RACE reads, TCRdb lists one record per CDR3 protein. The sample lists roughly 800,000 distinct CDR3 sequences; 25% were seen once. The sample was also linked to a second study, of T cells of mothers and their children.

Sequenced: blood. The receptors derive from a boy younger than 18 in good health. The CDR3 runs from the conserved cysteine through the conserved F or W. D genes are given only for firm matches.

V gene	D gene	J gene	CDR3 protein
TRBV6-2/TRBV6-3	NA	TRBJ1-6	CASSYSTGWSGYSYNSPLHF
TRBV28	NA	TRBJ2-5	CASSSIALETQYF
TRBV28	NA	TRBJ2-2	CASSFTDGTGELFF
TRBV7-2	NA	TRBJ1-2	CASTLMAGEYTNGYTF
TRBV20-1	NA	TRBJ2-7	CSARTTDREQYF
TRBV12-3/TRBV12-4	TRBD1	TRBJ2-6	CASRWTGDGANVLTF
TRBV28	TRBD1	NA	CASSSQGADLYNEQFF
TRBV4-3	NA	TRBJ1-1	CASSQVRSGGLNTEAFF
TRBV12-3/TRBV12-4	NA	TRBJ1-5	CASSFSTQNQPQHF
TRBV7-3	TRBD2	NA	CASSLLTGGPGNEQFF